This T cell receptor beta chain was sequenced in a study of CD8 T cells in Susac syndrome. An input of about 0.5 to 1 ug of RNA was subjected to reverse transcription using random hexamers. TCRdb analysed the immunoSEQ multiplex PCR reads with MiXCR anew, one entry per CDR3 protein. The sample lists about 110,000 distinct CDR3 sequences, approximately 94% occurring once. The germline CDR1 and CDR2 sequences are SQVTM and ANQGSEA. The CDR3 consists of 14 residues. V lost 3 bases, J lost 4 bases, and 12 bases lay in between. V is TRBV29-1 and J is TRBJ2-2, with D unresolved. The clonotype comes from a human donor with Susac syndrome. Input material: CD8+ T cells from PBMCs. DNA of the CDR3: TGCAGCGTTGAGGATATATCGGTCACCGGGGAGCTGTTTTTT. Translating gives CSVEDISVTGELFF.